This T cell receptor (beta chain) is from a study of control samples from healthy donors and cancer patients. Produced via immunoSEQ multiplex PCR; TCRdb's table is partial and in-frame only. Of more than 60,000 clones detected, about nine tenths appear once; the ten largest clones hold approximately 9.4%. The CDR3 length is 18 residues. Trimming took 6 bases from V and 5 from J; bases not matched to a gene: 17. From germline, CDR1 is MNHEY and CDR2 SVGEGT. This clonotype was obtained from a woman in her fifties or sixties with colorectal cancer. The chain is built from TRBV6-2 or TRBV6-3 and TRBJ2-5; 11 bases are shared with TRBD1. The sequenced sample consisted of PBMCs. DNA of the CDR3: TGTGCCAGCAGCCCTGGACAGGGGGCACGTAGAATTAGCGAGACCCAGTACTTC. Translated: CASSPGQGARRISETQYF.